These 20 T cell receptor beta chains were sequenced from one sample in a study of T-cell memory formation after mild COVID-19. Via MiXCR, TCRdb re-called the 5' RACE reads, giving one row per CDR3 protein. The top ten hold around 20% of the sample, which has some 300,000 distinct CDR3 sequences, 20% to 25% seen once. The sample consisted of PBMCs or a T cell subset sorted from them (not recorded which). These receptors originate from a man aged 18 to 30 who had mild COVID-19 (a few samples of this study predate the infection). Cell type and time point are not known.

The chain recombines TRBV6-4 with TRBJ2-1; TRBD2 matches at 13 bases. V was clipped by 6 bases and J by 9 bases; unmatched bases: 8. Germline CDR1 reads MRHNA; CDR2 reads SNTAGT. The CDR3 totals 15 residues. The CDR3 coding sequence is TGTGCCAGCAGCGCCCGGACTAGCGGGAGCGGTGAGCAGTTCTTC. Its protein is CASSARTSGSGEQFF.

This clonotype was counted only a few times. In DNA form, the CDR3 reads TGTGCCAGCAGCTTCGGCAGCGACTATAGCAATCAGCCCCAGCATTTT. Its translation: CASSFGSDYSNQPQHF. V usage is TRBV5-6 and J usage is TRBJ1-5; D is unclear. Trimming stripped 2 bases from V and 0 bases from J, with 12 bases between. CDR3 size: 16 residues. Per germline, CDR1 SGHDT and CDR2 YYEEEE.

V usage is TRBV25-1 and J usage is TRBJ2-1; D is ambiguous. The CDR3 loop spans 15 amino acids. Germline-derived CDR1 and CDR2 are MGHDK and SYGVNS. V was trimmed by 4 bases and J by 0 bases, leaving 10 bases between them. The CDR3 reads CASSATWGSYNEQFF. In nucleotides, the CDR3 is TGTGCCAGCAGTGCCACGTGGGGCTCCTACAATGAGCAGTTCTTC.

This clonotype was seen a handful of times. The J gene is TRBJ2-4, the V gene TRBV7-6; TRBD1 might be the D (6 bases). Trimming shortened V by 6 bases and J by 7 bases, and 16 bases separated the two germline ends. The V gene's germline CDR1 is SGHVS and CDR2 FNYEAQ. CDR3 length equals 14 residues. The CDR3, as DNA: TGTGCCAGCAGTCCAAAAACGGACAGCAACATTCAGTACTTC. It codes for CASSPKTDSNIQYF.

The chain carries TRBV7-2 and TRBJ1-2; D is unclear. Germline CDR1 is SGHTA and CDR2 is FQGNSA. This CDR3 has 13 amino acids. Trimming stripped 1 base from V and 8 bases from J, with 11 bases between. The CDR3 region has the DNA TGTGCCAGCAGCTTAGGAGGCAGCAGGGGCTACACCTTC. Its protein is CASSLGGSRGYTF.

Only a few counts were recorded for this clonotype. The CDR3 is CASSLSSLLYF. The DNA of the CDR3 is TGTGCCAGCAGTTTAAGCAGCCTATTGTACTTC. The chain is built from TRBV12-3 or TRBV12-4 and TRBJ2-5; D gene uncertain. Trimming pared 2 bases from V and 13 bases from J, leaving 11 bases between. CDR3 length: 11 residues.

This clonotype was counted only a few times. J is TRBJ2-2 and V is TRBV6-5, with a tentative D call TRBD2 (6 bases). The CDR3 is made up of 16 amino acids. The germline V gene has CDR1 MNHEY and CDR2 SVGAGI. Trimming shortened V by 2 bases and J by 7 bases, and 17 bases separated the two germline ends. The CDR3 region has the DNA TGTGCCAGCAGTTACCCCCCGAGGCAGGGAGGCGGGGAGCTGTTTTTT. Its translation: CASSYPPRQGGGELFF.

This clonotype was observed many times. The genes are TRBV5-1 and TRBJ2-3; D possibly corresponds to TRBD1 (6 bases). The CDR3 runs to 15 residues. In germline, CDR1 is SGHRS, CDR2 YFSETQ. V gave up 1 base and J gave up 4 bases, with 13 bases separating them. CDR3 nucleotide sequence: TGCGCCAGCAGCTTGAACCAGGGGATCCCAGATACGCAGTATTTT. As protein: CASSLNQGIPDTQYF.

This CDR3 is CASRRQGPTGELFF. In DNA form, the CDR3 reads TGTGCCAGCAGGAGACAGGGACCCACCGGGGAGCTGTTTTTT. This sequence joins TRBV6-2 or TRBV6-3 and TRBJ2-2; 7 nucleotides line up with TRBD1. V was pared by 6 bases and J by 4 bases, with 5 bases of the junction left unmatched. The CDR3 has 14 residues. The germline V gene encodes CDR1 MNHEY and CDR2 SVGEGT.

The genes are TRBV5-4 and TRBJ1-4; no reliable D call. The germline V and J ends were trimmed by 4 bases and 8 bases, with 15 bases remaining between them. Germline V gives CDR1 SGHNT, CDR2 YYREEE (reference sequence). There are 14 residues in the CDR3. This CDR3 reads CASSQGRWGEKLFF. DNA of the CDR3: TGTGCCAGCAGCCAAGGGAGATGGGGAGAAAAACTGTTTTTT.

The genes are TRBV6-2 or TRBV6-3 and TRBJ2-7; D is unclear. From germline, CDR1 is MNHEY and CDR2 SVGEGT. The CDR3 runs 12 residues. V was pared by 8 bases and J by 6 bases, with 14 bases between. CDR3 residues: CASGGPRGEQYV. The CDR3 region has the DNA TGTGCCAGCGGCGGACCGCGAGGCGAGCAGTACGTC.

Comment on this clonotype: This clone may be a read error of a much larger clone one base away. This chain joins TRBV7-6 and TRBJ2-7; D may be TRBD1 or TRBD2 (5 bases each). The CDR3 runs 16 residues. V shed 1 base and J shed 12 bases, with 25 bases lying between them. Germline V lookup: CDR1 SGHVS, CDR2 FNYEAQ. CDR3 coding DNA: TGTGCCAGCAGCTTAGTGGGGACGGACGATCTACGAGGGCTGTACTTC. This translates into CASSLVGTDDLRGLYF.

The chain combines TRBV7-8 with TRBJ2-7, with D perhaps TRBD2 (6 bases). This CDR3 region has 11 residues. Between the trimmed V and J ends, which lost 7 bases and 7 bases, there was a span of 11 bases. Per the germline V gene, CDR1 is SGHVS and CDR2 is FQNEAQ. This CDR3 is CASTGGREQYF. CDR3 DNA sequence: TGTGCCAGCACCGGGGGAAGAGAGCAGTACTTC. The whole variable domain, filled in from reference TRBV7-8 and TRBJ2-7, reads GAGVSQSPRYKVAKRGQDVALRCDPISGHVSLFWYQQALGQGPEFLTYFQNEAQLDKSGLPSDRFFAERPEGSVSTLKIQRTQQEDSAVYLCASTGGREQYFGPGTRLTVT.

The chain joins TRBV12-3 or TRBV12-4 to TRBJ1-1, with D hard to call. Trimming removed 5 bases at V and 8 bases at J, with 6 bases between. The CDR3 totals 10 residues. The CDR3 loop is CASSGPEAFF. CDR3 coding DNA: TGTGCCAGCAGTGGGCCCGAAGCTTTCTTT.

The chain is built from TRBV11-2 and TRBJ1-1; D is unclear. Trimming stripped 6 bases from V and 4 bases from J, with 18 bases between. CDR3 length: 15 residues. The V gene's germline CDR1 is SGHAT and CDR2 FQNNGV. The CDR3 sequence: CASSYRGGRTTEAFF. The CDR3 nucleotides are TGTGCCAGCAGTTATCGGGGTGGGAGGACCACTGAAGCTTTCTTT.

This clonotype has a handful of counts. J is TRBJ2-1 and V is TRBV4-1; D is unresolved. V lost 0 bases and J lost 4, with 7 bases in between. The CDR3 totals 14 residues. From germline, CDR1 is MGHRA and CDR2 YSYEKL. In nucleotides, the CDR3 is TGCGCCAGCAGCCAAGAGCAGGAATACAATGAGCAGTTCTTC. It translates to CASSQEQEYNEQFF.

V is TRBV6-2 or TRBV6-3 and J is TRBJ2-7; D possibly corresponds to TRBD2 (5 bases). The CDR3 covers 15 residues. CDR1 is MNHEY and CDR2 is SVGEGT in the germline V gene. V was trimmed by 6 bases and J by 3 bases, leaving 18 bases between them. DNA for the CDR3: TGTGCCAGCAGATCTTCGGGGTCCACCTTCTACGAGCAGTACGTC. Residues: CASRSSGSTFYEQYV.

This clonotype showed up many times. V usage is TRBV5-6 and J usage is TRBJ2-2; unclear D gene. The CDR3 sequence is 11 residues long. The ends were cut back, 8 bases at V and 3 bases at J, with 5 bases in the middle. Germline values: CDR1 SGHDT, CDR2 YYEEEE. This CDR3 is CASTHTGELFF. The CDR3 DNA sequence: TGTGCCAGTACGCACACCGGGGAGCTGTTTTTT.

This clonotype was seen a handful of times. This chain connects TRBV7-6 to TRBJ1-1; possible D gene TRBD1, 6 bases. With 1 base removed from V and 3 bases from J, the gap between germline ends came to 9 bases. The CDR3 is 14 amino acids. Germline V gene data show CDR1 as SGHVS and CDR2 as FNYEAQ. CDR3 region: CASSLGPGDTEAFF. For the CDR3, the DNA is TGTGCCAGCAGCTTAGGTCCAGGGGACACTGAAGCTTTCTTT.

This clonotype turned up a few times. The genes are TRBV29-1 and TRBJ2-7, with no clear D. The CDR3 runs 11 residues. Germline-derived CDR1 and CDR2 are SQVTM and ANQGSEA. Between the trimmed V and J ends, which lost 7 bases and 3 bases, there was a span of 10 bases. Written as DNA, the CDR3 is TGCAGCGGAAATATAGTCTACGAGCAGTACTTC. It encodes CSGNIVYEQYF.